This TCR beta chain was retrieved from a study of OX40 agonist ivuxolimab in advanced cancers. For context, the study as a whole: Ivuxolimab, which targeted the costimulatory receptor OX40 (CD134), was an agonistic, fully human IgG2 monoclonal antibody. Intravenous ivuxolimab was administered to patients every 2 weeks at six dose levels: 0.01, 0.1, 0.3, 1.5, 3 and 10 mg/kg. Among the approximately 50 dose-escalation patients, around 20 had hepatocellular carcinoma, roughly 15 melanoma, 9 renal cell carcinoma and 9 head and neck cancer. A male proportion of nearly 85% and a mean age of approximately 60 years, ranging from roughly 23 to 90, were recorded for the dose-escalation cohort. Prior anti-PD-1, anti-PD-L1 or anti-CTLA-4 therapy was permitted, and checkpoint inhibitors had been received by less than 45% of dose-escalation patients. Three dose-escalation patients achieved partial responses, one with hepatocellular carcinoma and two with cutaneous melanoma. The purpose of peripheral TCRbeta sequencing was to test whether ivuxolimab changed TCR sequence diversity and led to clonal T-cell expansion. The paper describes the monotherapy dose-escalation part (N of about 50 patients) of the phase I trial of ivuxolimab. Here is what the overall study found, with its caveats: Low levels of normalized T-cell clonal expansion were also seen in some nonresponding patients. The antigen specificity of the clonally expanded peripheral T cells was not determined. After ivuxolimab, CD8+ T cells had more expanded clones than CD4+ T cells on average. At doses from 0.1 to 3.0 mg/kg, clonal expansion was seen in both CD4+ and CD8+ blood T cells between baseline and week 6. In the 0.1-3.0 mg/kg groups, partial responders had among the lowest normalized peripheral clonal expansion, particularly in CD8+ T cells.

As to this clone: Its antigen is still unknown. No base qualities exist here, and no much larger clone lies one base off it.

The V and J ends are trimmed by 2 bases and 2 bases, leaving 14 bases between them. Reading the germline V gene gives CDR1 MDHEN and CDR2 SYDVKM. The CDR3 starts with the cysteine, ends with the phenylalanine, and has 16 residues. The CDR3 DNA has 48 bases and is translated from base 1. The trial excluded patients who had a history of autoimmune disease or who were on systemic immunosuppression. Peripheral blood for TCR sequencing was collected from all dose cohorts at baseline, on cycle 4 day 1, and on cycle 7 day 1. Samples came from an open-label, multicenter, first-in-human phase I dose-escalation trial of ivuxolimab. Adults with locally advanced or metastatic head and neck squamous cell, hepatocellular, melanoma or renal cell carcinoma were enrolled in the trial. Before TCR sequencing, CD4+ and CD8+ T cells were separately sorted from peripheral blood. To sequence the TCRbeta CDR3 region, genomic DNA was isolated from the sorted cells. TCRbeta CDR3 regions were sequenced using the immunoSEQ Assay. TCRdb stores this immuneACCESS table with in-frame sequences only. Part of the clones is absent; in the studies checked, under half of the shortfall reflects unresolved V genes, and no reason is known for the rest. The sample table contains approximately 80,000 clones; only one count was recorded for about 85% of them. The ten largest account for about 4% of the sample.

Recombination linked TRBV28 to TRBJ2-3; possibly the D gene is TRBD2, per 6 matching bases. This TCR was recovered from an adult with an advanced solid tumor such as melanoma, head and neck, liver or kidney cancer. This sample comprised CD4+ or CD8+ T cells sorted from blood, obtained in a trial of the OX40 agonist ivuxolimab. The sequenced DNA: TGTGCCAGCAGTTTACCCGGGAGTTACTTCACAGATACGCAGTATTTT. Its translation is CASSLPGSYFTDTQYF.